The source of this T cell receptor beta chain is a study of cytomegalovirus exposure and HLA in healthy donors. As for this clone: Other DNA sequences of this sample code for an identical CDR3.

Germline V lookup: CDR1 MGHRA, CDR2 YSYEKL. This CDR3 comprises 15 residues. Between the trimmed V and J ends, which lost 3 bases and 3 bases, there was a span of 15 bases. The PCR was carried out with 60 Vbeta primers and 13 Jbeta primers. The method was immunoSEQ multiplex PCR; TCRdb's version includes in-frame clones alone and lacks a portion of them. This sample has 170,000 or so clones, with roughly 84% found just once. The sample taken for sequencing was PBMCs. This chain uses TRBV4-1 with TRBJ2-7, with a possible D match to TRBD2 (6 bases). This receptor was obtained from a middle-aged man in good health and CMV-seropositive. The CDR3 here is CASSQDRTGVYEQYF. The CDR3 coding sequence is TGCGCCAGCAGCCAGGACCGGACGGGGGTCTACGAGCAGTACTTC.